These 23 T cell receptor beta chains were sequenced from one sample in a study of CD8+ T cells in alopecia areata. After isolation, RNA underwent reverse transcription to generate cDNA as the sequencing template. The table came from immunoSEQ multiplex PCR; TCRdb's copy has only in-frame clones and leaves some out. The sample holds more than 95,000 clones, approximately 47% seen once. Sample: NKG2D-low CD8+ T cells sorted from blood. All receptors come from a human donor with alopecia areata.

Note on this clone: A read error is possible here, since a much larger clone lies one base away. This chain joins TRBV2 and TRBJ2-3; 9 bases are a match to TRBD1. The V gene's germline CDR1 is SNHLY and CDR2 FYNNEI. The V gene end was trimmed by 2 bases and the J gene end by 1 base; junction bases not matched to a gene: 1. This CDR3 is built from 15 residues. For the CDR3, the DNA is TGTGCCAGCAGTGAAAGGACAGGGGGCACAGATACGCAGTATTTT. It codes for CASSERTGGTDTQYF.

This chain connects TRBV2 to TRBJ1-2; D gene unclear. The CDR3 contains 8 residues. The V end lost 8 bases, the J end lost 5 bases, and 0 bases lay between the germline ends. CDR1 and CDR2 from the germline V gene are SNHLY and FYNNEI. CDR3 amino acids: CASYGYTF. The CDR3 DNA follows: TGTGCCAGCTATGGCTACACCTTC.

This clone was detected only a few times. V gene TRBV27 combines with J gene TRBJ1-2, with 10 bases fitting TRBD1. Germline lookup yields CDR1 MNHEY and CDR2 SMNVEV (reference sequence). V lost 8 bases and J lost 5; bases outside the gene matches: 11. The CDR3 contains 15 residues. Here the CDR3 reads CASRDRGLSGYGYTF. DNA of the CDR3: TGTGCCAGCCGGGACAGGGGCCTTTCGGGTTATGGCTACACCTTC.

This clone appeared a single time. The genes are TRBV30 and TRBJ2-1; maybe TRBD2 (6 bases). V was clipped by 3 bases and J by 7 bases, with 16 bases between them. Looked up from germline, CDR1 is GTSNPN and CDR2 is SVGIG (reference sequence). The CDR3 spans 14 residues. CDR3 sequence reads: CAWRGVGEVNEQFF. CDR3 sequence (DNA): TGTGCCTGGAGGGGCGTGGGGGAGGTAAATGAGCAGTTCTTC. Full variable domain (remainder filled in from reference TRBV30 and TRBJ2-1): SQTIHQWPATLVQPVGSPLSLECTVEGTSNPNLYWYRQAAGRGLQLLFYSVGIGQISSEVPQNLSASRPQDRQFILSSKKLLLSDSGFYLCAWRGVGEVNEQFFGPGTRLTVL.

V usage is TRBV4-1 and J usage is TRBJ2-1, with TRBD1 matching over 10 bases. The CDR3 is 17 residues long. J was trimmed by 7 bases and V by 3 bases; bases with no gene match: 12. Germline values: CDR1 MGHRA, CDR2 YSYEKL. CDR3 coding DNA: TGCGCCAGCAGCCAGACCCTCGGGACAGGGGTGGAGAATGAGCAGTTCTTC. Translation: CASSQTLGTGVENEQFF.

The gene calls are TRBV4-1 and TRBJ1-1; D call uncertain. V was clipped by 0 bases and J by 5 bases, with 4 bases between them. The germline CDR1 and CDR2 sequences are MGHRA and YSYEKL. The CDR3 is 12 amino acids. The CDR3 protein is CASSQDGTEAFF. For the CDR3, the DNA is TGCGCCAGCAGCCAAGATGGAACTGAAGCTTTCTTT.

V and J are TRBV28 and TRBJ2-7; D might be TRBD1 (6 bases). Germline V gene lookup returns CDR1 MDHEN and CDR2 SYDVKM. Between the trimmed V and J ends, which lost 3 bases and 3 bases, there was a span of 12 bases. The CDR3 extends over 14 amino acids. The CDR3 is CASSFRGHNYEQYF. CDR3 coding DNA: TGTGCCAGCAGTTTCAGGGGACACAACTACGAGCAGTACTTC.

This clone turned up a few times. CDR3 residues: CSVDGSLYEQYF. CDR3 in DNA: TGCAGCGTTGATGGGAGCCTGTACGAGCAGTACTTC. J is TRBJ2-7 and V is TRBV29-1; D possibly corresponds to TRBD2 (5 bases). Per germline, CDR1 SQVTM and CDR2 ANQGSEA. The V gene lost 3 bases and the J gene lost 4 bases, with 10 bases spanning the gap. This CDR3 comprises 12 residues.

The V call is TRBV29-1, the J call TRBJ2-1, with 14 bases lining up with TRBD2. The V segment lost 4 bases and the J segment 9 bases; nucleotides outside the gene matches: 5. CDR3 length: 14 residues. Per the germline V gene, CDR1 is SQVTM and CDR2 is ANQGSEA. CDR3 region: CSVAGTSGSIEQFF. The CDR3 DNA reads as TGCAGCGTTGCCGGGACTAGCGGGAGCATTGAGCAGTTCTTC.

The chain uses TRBV28 and TRBJ2-5; TRBD1 matches 8 bases. Per germline, CDR1 MDHEN and CDR2 SYDVKM. CDR3 size: 15 residues. V lost 6 bases and J lost 4; bases outside the gene matches: 10. The CDR3 protein is CASSQTGGFPETQYF. In DNA, the CDR3 is TGTGCCAGCAGCCAAACAGGGGGTTTCCCAGAGACCCAGTACTTC.

This clone was observed a handful of times. The chain couples TRBV29-1 to TRBJ1-1, with 7 nucleotides matching TRBD1. V shed 0 bases and J 1 base; nucleotides not matched to a gene: 2. The germline gives CDR1 SQVTM, CDR2 ANQGSEA. The CDR3 length is 14 residues. The CDR3 DNA reads as TGCAGCGTTGAAGAGACAGGGAGGAACACTGAAGCTTTCTTT. Protein sequence: CSVEETGRNTEAFF.

V is TRBV29-1 and J is TRBJ2-7; tentative D call: TRBD2 (5 bases). The CDR3 extends over 12 amino acids. V lost 6 bases and J lost 3, with 12 bases in between. CDR1 and CDR2 (germline): SQVTM, ANQGSEA. CDR3 loop: CSVRVADYEQYF. CDR3 bases: TGCAGCGTGAGGGTGGCGGACTACGAGCAGTACTTC.

The rearrangement links TRBV11-2 to TRBJ2-7, with a possible D match to TRBD2 (5 bases). This CDR3 spans 13 amino acids. CDR1 is SGHAT, CDR2 FQNNGV, per germline. The V end lost 6 bases, the J end lost 7 bases, and 16 bases lay between the germline ends. The CDR3 loop reads CASSPRDLGEQYF. DNA for the CDR3: TGTGCCAGCAGTCCGAGGGATTTGGGTGAGCAGTACTTC.

The V gene is TRBV29-1, the J gene TRBJ2-7; D not resolved. The CDR3 has 13 residues. From germline, CDR1 is SQVTM and CDR2 ANQGSEA. The V end lost 4 bases, the J end lost 4 bases, and 14 bases lay between the germline ends. The CDR3 bases are TGCAGCGTTGGGGAACCGAACCCTTACGAGCAGTACTTC. Residues: CSVGEPNPYEQYF.

V usage is TRBV29-1 and J usage is TRBJ2-1; 9 positions match TRBD2. The V gene's germline CDR1 is SQVTM and CDR2 ANQGSEA. V trimming: 4 bases; J trimming: 8 bases; junction bases outside the gene matches: 15. The CDR3 consists of 16 residues. The CDR3 sequence is CSVAVGWREGSDEQFF. The CDR3 nucleotides read TGCAGCGTTGCCGTCGGGTGGCGGGAGGGCAGCGATGAGCAGTTCTTC.

V usage is TRBV11-2 and J usage is TRBJ2-1; 11 nucleotides line up with TRBD1. Germline V gene data show CDR1 as SGHAT and CDR2 as FQNNGV. The V gene end was trimmed by 4 bases and the J gene end by 8 bases; junction bases not matched to a gene: 1. The CDR3 is made up of 13 amino acids. The CDR3 coding sequence is TGTGCCAGCAGCTCGGGACAGGGGGATGAGCAGTTCTTC. Its translation is CASSSGQGDEQFF.

This clone turned up a few times. V usage is TRBV11-2 and J usage is TRBJ2-3; no clear D gene. There are 13 residues in the CDR3. V was clipped by 1 base and J by 1 base, with 3 bases between them. The germline V gene encodes CDR1 SGHAT and CDR2 FQNNGV. The CDR3 DNA sequence: TGTGCCAGCAGCTTAGGGGGCACAGATACGCAGTATTTT. Translation gives CASSLGGTDTQYF.

The V and J genes are TRBV30 and TRBJ1-1; D is unresolved. V shed 0 bases and J shed 0 bases, with 11 bases lying between them. Germline values: CDR1 GTSNPN, CDR2 SVGIG (reference sequence). This CDR3 is 15 amino acids long. The CDR3 is CAWSVRREMNTEAFF. CDR3 DNA sequence: TGTGCCTGGAGTGTACGCAGAGAGATGAACACTGAAGCTTTCTTT. The complete variable domain, with remaining parts taken from reference TRBV30 and TRBJ1-1, reads SQTIHQWPATLVQPVGSPLSLECTVEGTSNPNLYWYRQAAGRGLQLLFYSVGIGQISSEVPQNLSASRPQDRQFILSSKKLLLSDSGFYLCAWSVRREMNTEAFFGQGTRLTVV.

V and J are TRBV5-4 and TRBJ2-7, with D tentatively TRBD2 (6 bases). V shed 0 bases and J shed 6 bases, with 10 bases lying between them. In germline, CDR1 is SGHNT, CDR2 YYREEE (reference sequence). This CDR3 is 13 amino acids long. CDR3 protein: CASSLGGGAEQYF. The DNA of the CDR3 is TGTGCCAGCAGCTTGGGAGGAGGGGCCGAGCAGTACTTC.

The chain is built from TRBV23-1 and TRBJ2-3; the D gene is possibly TRBD2 (6 bases). TRBV23-1 carries the ORF label, with uncertain function. V was clipped by 8 bases and J by 0 bases, with 18 bases between them. CDR3 length equals 16 residues. The CDR3 reads CASAGTDDSSTDTQYF. CDR3 sequence (DNA): TGCGCCAGCGCGGGGACGGACGACTCTAGCACAGATACGCAGTATTTT.

This clone is a singleton in its sample. CDR3 protein: CASSLGPFQETQYF. The CDR3 DNA is TGTGCCAGCAGCTTAGGGCCCTTTCAAGAGACCCAGTACTTC. The chain uses TRBV27 and TRBJ2-5; D is ambiguous. Germline V CDR1 and CDR2: MNHEY, SMNVEV (reference sequence). Between the trimmed V and J ends, which lost 6 bases and 2 bases, there was a span of 13 bases. The CDR3 runs to 14 residues.

The genes are TRBV27 and TRBJ2-7; a weak D match, TRBD2 (5 bases). Germline CDR1 and CDR2: MNHEY and SMNVEV (reference sequence). The CDR3 consists of 15 residues. The ends were cut back, 4 bases at V and 3 bases at J, with 16 bases in the middle. DNA of the CDR3: TGTGCCAGCAGTTACTCCGGGATCCTCGTCTACGAGCAGTACTTC. It encodes CASSYSGILVYEQYF.

This clone has only a few counts. The chain recombines TRBV2 with TRBJ2-7; 7 bases map to TRBD1. Trimming at V came to 3 bases and at J to 3 bases, leaving 8 bases not matched to a gene. CDR1 and CDR2 from the germline V gene are SNHLY and FYNNEI. This CDR3 has 15 residues. The CDR3 sequence is CASSEGPGTVYEQYF. CDR3 in DNA: TGTGCCAGCAGTGAGGGGCCCGGGACAGTCTACGAGCAGTACTTC.